Presented here are 24 T cell receptor beta chains from one specimen sequenced in a study of blood T cell repertoires in COVID-19. Sequenced by immunoSEQ multiplex PCR; TCRdb stores in-frame clones only, minus some. The sample records about 280,000 clones, around 90% being singletons. The sequenced sample consisted of peripheral blood. These TCRs come from a man between 18 and 35 years old with active or convalescent COVID-19.

The chain carries TRBV6-1 and TRBJ1-5, with D perhaps TRBD1 (5 bases). The germline V gene encodes CDR1 MNHNS and CDR2 SASEGT. V lost 1 base, J lost 5 bases, and 9 bases lay in between. The CDR3 totals 14 residues. This chain's CDR3 is CASSEEGAHQPQHF. CDR3 bases: TGTGCCAGCAGTGAAGAAGGGGCCCATCAGCCCCAGCATTTT.

The chain has TRBV9 and TRBJ2-5; 13 nucleotides line up with TRBD2. The CDR3 has 16 residues. The trim removed 3 bases at V and 2 bases at J, leaving 4 bases unmatched. Germline CDR1 SGDLS, CDR2 YYNGEE. The CDR3 spells CASSGTSGGGQETQYF. CDR3 nucleotides: TGTGCCAGCAGCGGAACTAGCGGGGGGGGTCAAGAGACCCAGTACTTC.

J is TRBJ2-2 and V is TRBV4-1; D remains ambiguous. Germline assignment: CDR1 MGHRA and CDR2 YSYEKL. V was pared by 1 base and J by 8 bases, with 11 bases between. This CDR3 has 14 residues. The CDR3 DNA reads TGCGCCAGCAGCCAAGGATGGGCCCTGGGGGAGCTGTTTTTT. It encodes CASSQGWALGELFF.

This clone showed up just a few times. V usage is TRBV6-1 and J usage is TRBJ1-2; D uncertain. Trimming took off 2 bases at V and 8 bases at J, with 15 bases between the two ends. The CDR3 length is 14 residues. CDR1 MNHNS and CDR2 SASEGT come from the germline V gene. As DNA, the CDR3 is TGTGCCAGCAGTGAATACATTGGTCCGGAGGGCTACACCTTC. Translated: CASSEYIGPEGYTF.

The rearrangement links TRBV9 to TRBJ2-2; D is perhaps TRBD1 (6 bases). This CDR3 comprises 13 residues. The V gene's germline CDR1 is SGDLS and CDR2 YYNGEE. V was cut by 0 bases and J by 8 bases, with 8 bases left in between. CDR3 nucleotide sequence: TGTGCCAGCAGCGTAGGACAGGAAGGGGAGCTGTTTTTT. It translates to CASSVGQEGELFF.

This chain uses TRBV4-3 with TRBJ1-2, with D tentatively TRBD1 (6 bases). The V gene's germline CDR1 is LGHNA and CDR2 YSLEER. Trimming left V 0 bases short and J 2 bases short, with 16 bases between. The CDR3 is made up of 17 amino acids. The CDR3 sequence: CASSQDWVPGGNYGYTF. The CDR3 DNA is TGCGCCAGCAGCCAAGATTGGGTCCCGGGGGGCAACTATGGCTACACCTTC.

This chain connects TRBV4-1 to TRBJ1-2; D gene ambiguous. This CDR3 region has 13 residues. Trimming took off 0 bases at V and 4 bases at J, with 6 bases between the two ends. CDR1 MGHRA and CDR2 YSYEKL come from the germline V gene. The CDR3 sequence is CASSQEGGYGYTF. The CDR3 DNA follows: TGCGCCAGCAGCCAAGAAGGAGGCTATGGCTACACCTTC.

The rearrangement links TRBV4-3 to TRBJ2-1; 8 bases are shared with TRBD1. This CDR3 region has 15 residues. Trimming at V came to 4 bases and at J to 5 bases, leaving 7 bases not matched to a gene. Germline V gene lookup returns CDR1 LGHNA and CDR2 YSLEER. The CDR3 DNA reads as TGCGCCAGCAGCCGACGAGGACAGGGTCACAATGAGCAGTTCTTC. This gives the protein CASSRRGQGHNEQFF.

The rearrangement links TRBV5-1 to TRBJ2-3; D is perhaps TRBD1 (6 bases). The V gene lost 0 bases and the J gene lost 3 bases, with 8 bases spanning the gap. CDR1 SGHRS and CDR2 YFSETQ come from the germline V gene. This CDR3 is 14 amino acids long. DNA of the CDR3: TGCGCCAGCAGCTTGGAGCAGGGGACAGATACGCAGTATTTT. Translating it yields CASSLEQGTDTQYF.

This chain uses TRBV11-2 with TRBJ1-2, with 7 bases aligning to TRBD1. CDR3 length equals 18 residues. Germline CDR1 reads SGHAT; CDR2 reads FQNNGV. Trimming cost V 4 bases and J 0 bases; bases outside gene matches: 14. This CDR3 reads CASSSKPGQTSTNYGYTF. CDR3 nucleotides: TGTGCCAGCAGCTCCAAACCGGGACAGACTTCAACTAACTATGGCTACACCTTC.

This chain joins TRBV15 and TRBJ1-4, with D perhaps matching TRBD1 (5 bases). Trimming shortened V by 1 base and J by 5 bases, and 8 bases separated the two germline ends. The CDR3 runs 14 residues. CDR1 and CDR2 from the germline V gene are LNHNV and YYDKDF (reference sequence). For the CDR3, the DNA is TGTGCCACCAGCAGAGGCGGGGCAAATGAAAAACTGTTTTTT. It yields the protein CATSRGGANEKLFF.

V is TRBV15 and J is TRBJ2-5, with a tentative D call TRBD2 (6 bases). Germline loops: CDR1 LNHNV, CDR2 YYDKDF (reference sequence). V lost 0 bases, J lost 2 bases, and 19 bases lay in between. This CDR3 contains 18 residues. The CDR3 protein is CATSRDLVNRGLQETQYF. CDR3 sequence (DNA): TGTGCCACCAGCAGAGATCTAGTCAACCGGGGACTGCAAGAGACCCAGTACTTC.

The rearrangement uses TRBV3-1 (or the pseudogene TRBV3-2) and TRBJ1-2, with no clear D. V shed 1 base and J shed 8 bases, with 14 bases lying between them. Per germline, CDR1 LGHDT and CDR2 YNNKEL (reference sequence). This CDR3 comprises 14 residues. For the CDR3, the DNA is TGTGCCAGCAGCCAAGTCTTACATACCTTAGGCTACACCTTC. It codes for CASSQVLHTLGYTF.

The rearrangement uses TRBV7-9 and TRBJ1-1, with TRBD1 identical over 7 bases. The CDR3 consists of 14 residues. CDR1 is SEHNR and CDR2 is FQNEAQ in the germline V gene (reference sequence). V trimming: 3 bases; J trimming: 5 bases; junction bases outside the gene matches: 6. The CDR3 region has the DNA TGTGCCAGCAGCTTCCAGGGGGAAAGGACTGAAGCTTTCTTT. Translation: CASSFQGERTEAFF. Full variable domain (rest looked up from reference TRBV7-9 and TRBJ1-1): DTGVSQNPRHKITKRGQNVTFRCDPISEHNRLYWYRQTLGQGPEFLTYFQNEAQLEKSRLLSDRFSAERPKGSFSTLEIQRTEQGDSAMYLCASSFQGERTEAFFGQGTRLTVV.

The rearrangement uses TRBV5-8 and TRBJ1-2; 7 bases line up with TRBD1. V was clipped by 4 bases and J by 0 bases; unmatched bases: 6. Germline lookup yields CDR1 SGHTS and CDR2 YDEGEE. This CDR3 contains 15 residues. The CDR3 here is CASSPRTGSNYGYTF. The CDR3 coding sequence is TGTGCCAGCAGCCCCAGGACAGGATCTAACTATGGCTACACCTTC.

The chain is built from TRBV7-2 and TRBJ1-1; 10 nucleotides line up with TRBD1. The germline CDR1 and CDR2 sequences are SGHTA and FQGNSA. V shed 3 bases, J shed 7 bases, and the junction held 8 bases outside the gene matches. This CDR3 contains 15 residues. DNA of the CDR3: TGTGCCAGCAGCTTCACCGGGACAGGGGTAGGTGAAGCTTTCTTT. This sequence encodes CASSFTGTGVGEAFF.

V and J are TRBV5-4 and TRBJ1-3, with D possibly TRBD1 on 6 matching bases. V dropped 1 base and J dropped 1 base, with 9 bases sitting between them. Germline V gene lookup returns CDR1 SGHNT and CDR2 YYREEE (reference sequence). The CDR3 covers 15 residues. CDR3 bases: TGTGCCAGCAGCTTGTCGACAGGTTCTGGAAACACCATATATTTT. Amino acids: CASSLSTGSGNTIYF.

The chain has TRBV27 and TRBJ1-1; D gene uncertain. Germline values: CDR1 MNHEY, CDR2 SMNVEV (reference sequence). This CDR3 spans 11 amino acids. Trimming removed 8 bases from V and 11 bases from J, with 15 bases in between. CDR3 DNA sequence: TGTGCCAGCGGACCCCGGGAAGGGGCTTTCTTT. Its protein is CASGPREGAFF.

The rearrangement uses TRBV19 and TRBJ1-6, with 7 bases matching TRBD1. From germline, CDR1 is LNHDA and CDR2 SQIVND (reference sequence). This CDR3 contains 14 residues. The junction had 4 bases not matched to a gene; V was cut back by 3 bases and J by 8 bases. CDR3 amino acids: CASSIRDRYSPLHF. CDR3 sequence (DNA): TGTGCCAGTAGTATCCGGGACAGATATTCACCCCTCCACTTT.

The chain couples TRBV29-1 to TRBJ1-4, with 7 nucleotides matching TRBD1. The CDR3 is made up of 11 amino acids. Per the germline V gene, CDR1 is SQVTM and CDR2 is ANQGSEA. With V trimmed by 7 bases and J by 8 bases, 4 bases remained unmatched. The CDR3 loop is CSGKQGEKLFF. The CDR3, as DNA: TGCAGCGGGAAACAGGGGGAAAAACTGTTTTTT.

This sequence joins TRBV6-6 and TRBJ2-7; 9 bases align to TRBD1. This CDR3 region has 14 residues. CDR1 MNHNY and CDR2 SVGAGI come from the germline V gene (reference sequence). V trimming: 1 base; J trimming: 6 bases; junction bases outside the gene matches: 4. CDR3 sequence: CASSYLDRGAEQYF. The CDR3, as DNA: TGTGCCAGCAGTTACTTGGACAGGGGTGCCGAGCAGTACTTC.

V gene TRBV5-4 combines with J gene TRBJ2-5, with TRBD2 matching 14 bases. CDR1 and CDR2 from the germline V gene are SGHNT and YYREEE (reference sequence). There are 16 residues in the CDR3. V lost 3 bases, J lost 5 bases, and 6 bases stayed unmatched. The CDR3 loop is CASSSSTSGGAETQYF. For the CDR3, the DNA is TGTGCCAGCAGCTCGTCGACTAGCGGGGGGGCCGAGACCCAGTACTTC.

The chain employs TRBV5-4 and TRBJ1-2, with D uncertain. The germline CDR1 and CDR2 sequences are SGHNT and YYREEE (reference sequence). This CDR3 comprises 13 residues. V gave up 0 bases and J gave up 8 bases, with 11 bases separating them. The CDR3 region is CASSLVETAGYTF. As DNA, the CDR3 is TGTGCCAGCAGCTTGGTGGAGACGGCGGGCTACACCTTC. The complete variable domain, with remaining parts taken from reference TRBV5-4 and TRBJ1-2, reads ETGVTQSPTHLIKTRGQQVTLRCSSQSGHNTVSWYQQALGQGPQFIFQYYREEENGRGNFPPRFSGLQFPNYSSELNVNALELDDSALYLCASSLVETAGYTFGSGTRLTVV.

The V and J genes are TRBV15 and TRBJ2-3; possible D gene TRBD2, 7 bases. The germline V gene has CDR1 LNHNV and CDR2 YYDKDF (reference sequence). There are 17 residues in the CDR3. Trimming removed 0 bases at V and 1 base at J, with 14 bases between. The CDR3 region is CATSRDGGAPGTDTQYF. The CDR3 DNA reads as TGTGCCACCAGCAGAGATGGGGGGGCGCCGGGCACAGATACGCAGTATTTT.